These 13 T cell receptor beta chains were all obtained from the same sample, sequenced in a study of shared clonotypes between healthy human individuals. Sequencing used immunoSEQ multiplex PCR; TCRdb keeps in-frame clones, though not all of them. The table has about 1.5 million clones, more than 95% seen once. Input material: naive CD4+ T cells sorted from blood. Documented subset: CD45RA+ positively selected. Receptor source: a man younger than 45 in good health.

A word on this clone: Other DNA sequences in the same sample also yield this CDR3. V and J are TRBV18 and TRBJ2-3, with D uncertain. The length of the CDR3 is 13 residues. Per the germline V gene, CDR1 is KGHSH and CDR2 is LQKENI. V gave up 6 bases and J gave up 0 bases, with 7 bases separating them. For the CDR3, the DNA is TGTGCCAGCTCCCCGAGTAGCACAGATACGCAGTATTTT. It translates to CASSPSSTDTQYF.

The chain has TRBV10-1 and TRBJ2-7; TRBD2 is a possible D gene (6 bases). The CDR3 spans 13 residues. Germline CDR1 and CDR2: WNHNN and SYGVQD (reference sequence). V lost 0 bases and J 5 bases, leaving 8 bases between the germline ends. CDR3 protein: CASSESGRHEQYF. For the CDR3, the DNA is TGCGCCAGCAGTGAGTCGGGGAGGCACGAGCAGTACTTC.

This chain joins TRBV10-3 and TRBJ2-7; 13 positions agree with TRBD2. The CDR3 loop spans 15 amino acids. Trimming at V came to 7 bases and at J to 4 bases, leaving 7 bases not matched to a gene. The germline V gene encodes CDR1 ENHRY and CDR2 SYGVKD. This CDR3 is CAINGGLAGKYEQYF. The DNA of the CDR3 is TGTGCCATCAACGGGGGACTAGCGGGAAAGTACGAGCAGTACTTC.

This clone appeared once. The rearrangement links TRBV7-6 to TRBJ1-3; 7 bases line up with TRBD1. V lost 5 bases and J lost 2; bases outside the gene matches: 9. The CDR3 is 16 residues long. Looked up from germline, CDR1 is SGHVS and CDR2 is FNYEAQ. Here the CDR3 DNA reads TGTGCCAGCAGCCGTCGCCCGACAGGGACTGGAAACACCATATATTTT. This gives the protein CASSRRPTGTGNTIYF. Based on the CDR3 plus reference TRBV7-6 and TRBJ1-3, the full variable domain is GAGVSQSPRYKVTKRGQDVALRCDPISGHVSLYWYRQALGQGPEFLTYFNYEAQQDKSGLPNDRFSAERPEGSISTLTIQRTEQRDSAMYRCASSRRPTGTGNTIYFGEGSWLTVV.

The chain recombines TRBV15 with TRBJ2-7; D possibly corresponds to TRBD1 (6 bases). This CDR3 has 15 amino acids. V gave up 1 base and J gave up 1 base, with 11 bases separating them. Germline assignment: CDR1 LNHNV and CDR2 YYDKDF (reference sequence). CDR3 sequence reads: CATSRVETGSYEQYF. DNA of the CDR3: TGTGCCACCAGCAGAGTCGAGACAGGATCCTACGAGCAGTACTTC.

The V gene is TRBV6-5, the J gene TRBJ2-1; 10 positions match TRBD2. This CDR3 spans 15 amino acids. CDR1 is MNHEY and CDR2 is SVGAGI in the germline V gene. The trim removed 8 bases at V and 5 bases at J, leaving 9 bases unmatched. The CDR3 nucleotides read TGTGCCAGCCTCTTAAGCGGACTAGCGGACAATGAGCAGTTCTTC. Protein sequence: CASLLSGLADNEQFF.

This rearrangement joins TRBV6-6 to TRBJ2-1; perhaps TRBD1 as D (6 bases). V was cut by 5 bases and J by 4 bases, with 15 bases left in between. CDR1 MNHNY and CDR2 SVGAGI come from the germline V gene (reference sequence). CDR3 length equals 15 residues. DNA for the CDR3: TGTGCCAGCAGTACCCCGACAGGAATATACAATGAGCAGTTCTTC. As protein: CASSTPTGIYNEQFF.

The J gene is TRBJ2-3, the V gene TRBV13; the match to TRBD2 covers 7 bases. The CDR3 runs to 18 residues. Trimming cost V 1 base and J 0 bases; bases outside gene matches: 10. The germline gives CDR1 PRHDT, CDR2 FYEKMQ (reference sequence). CDR3 DNA: TGTGCCAGCAGCTTAGTTGGGTTAGCGGGCGGGAGCACAGATACGCAGTATTTT. This encodes CASSLVGLAGGSTDTQYF. Full variable domain (missing parts from reference TRBV13 and TRBJ2-3): AAGVIQSPRHLIKEKRETATLKCYPIPRHDTVYWYQQGPGQDPQFLISFYEKMQSDKGSIPDRFSAQQFSDYHSELNMSSLELGDSALYFCASSLVGLAGGSTDTQYFGPGTRLTVL.

The chain couples TRBV30 to TRBJ1-5; a weak D match, TRBD1 (6 bases). Germline-derived CDR1 and CDR2 are GTSNPN and SVGIG (reference sequence). V lost 5 bases to trimming and J lost 7 bases, with 15 bases between them. The CDR3 contains 13 residues. CDR3 in amino acids: CAWGRKGGQPQHF. The CDR3 bases are TGTGCCTGGGGGCGTAAGGGGGGACAGCCCCAGCATTTT.

V gene TRBV28 combines with J gene TRBJ2-7; no firm D call. CDR1 is MDHEN, CDR2 SYDVKM, per germline. The CDR3 has 14 residues. V was trimmed by 5 bases and J by 3 bases, leaving 14 bases between them. The CDR3 is CASSVPRYDYEQYF. In DNA, the CDR3 is TGTGCCAGCAGTGTCCCCCGATACGACTACGAGCAGTACTTC.

The chain employs TRBV5-1 and TRBJ1-1; D remains ambiguous. V gave up 3 bases and J gave up 4 bases, with 13 bases separating them. Germline CDR1 is SGHRS and CDR2 is YFSETQ. There are 14 residues in the CDR3. DNA of the CDR3: TGCGCCAGCAGCTCCCAGCGGGCTCGCACTGAAGCTTTCTTT. This gives the protein CASSSQRARTEAFF.

Comments on this clone: This sample also contains other DNA sequences that code for the same CDR3. The genes are TRBV18 and TRBJ2-3; D unresolved. With 1 base removed from V and 0 bases from J, the gap between germline ends came to 5 bases. The CDR3 is 14 amino acids. In germline, CDR1 is KGHSH, CDR2 LQKENI. This CDR3 reads CASSPRVSTDTQYF. The CDR3 DNA is TGTGCCAGCTCACCACGGGTTAGCACAGATACGCAGTATTTT.

The chain has TRBV5-1 and TRBJ2-5; 7 nucleotides agree with TRBD1. Germline V gives CDR1 SGHRS, CDR2 YFSETQ. J gave up 4 bases and V 4 bases, and 4 bases lay outside the gene matches. This CDR3 region has 13 residues. CDR3 DNA: TGCGCCAGCAGCCAAGGACAGGCAGAGACCCAGTACTTC. Translating gives CASSQGQAETQYF.